This T cell receptor beta chain was captured in a study of human thymus T cells. General study findings and limits: Blood and thymic repertoires both appeared biased in V and J gene usage. Overlap was high between thymic repertoires from unrelated individuals, as reported in related research.

The thymus tissue came from resections taken during corrective heart surgery. Donors were healthy Finnish infants having corrective surgery for congenital heart defects. TCRdb's copy holds only in-frame clones and misses some; the assay was immunoSEQ multiplex PCR. The sample has about 78,000 clones, just over 95% seen once. In regard to this clone: Its specificity is unknown.

This CDR3 comprises 16 residues. CDR1 is MNHEY, CDR2 SMNVEV, per germline (reference sequence). The V end was cut by 2 bases, the J end by 0 bases, with 11 bases between. Sequenced: thymus tissue. The TCR comes from a boy under two years old with a congenital heart defect but otherwise immunologically healthy. The V gene is TRBV27, the J gene TRBJ1-5, with a weak D call TRBD1 (5 bases). The CDR3 reads CASSLSSGNSNQPQHF. CDR3 DNA: TGTGCCAGCAGTTTAAGTTCAGGGAATAGCAATCAGCCCCAGCATTTT.